One and the same sample provided the 17 T cell receptor beta chains below, sequenced in a study of OX40 agonist ivuxolimab in advanced cancers. Repertoires were generated with immunoSEQ multiplex PCR, while TCRdb's copy carries only in-frame clones and drops some. The sample carries some 48,000 clones, around nine tenths recorded once. The starting material was CD4+ or CD8+ T cells sorted from blood, obtained in a trial of the OX40 agonist ivuxolimab. Receptors originate from an adult with an advanced solid tumor such as melanoma, head and neck, liver or kidney cancer.

This clone was recorded only once. The rearrangement links TRBV5-6 to TRBJ2-5, with a tentative D call TRBD2 (5 bases). This CDR3 contains 13 residues. CDR1 and CDR2 from the germline V gene are SGHDT and YYEEEE. The germline V and J ends were trimmed by 4 bases and 5 bases, with 12 bases remaining between them. The CDR3 sequence: CASSRGGQETQYF. The CDR3, as DNA: TGTGCCAGCAGCCGGGGTGGCCAGGAGACCCAGTACTTC.

The chain recombines TRBV19 with TRBJ2-7, with 7 bases aligning to TRBD2. Germline CDR1 and CDR2: LNHDA and SQIVND (reference sequence). This CDR3 contains 15 residues. Germline trimming cut 2 bases from V and 1 base from J; bases unmatched to any gene: 5. CDR3 sequence reads: CASSIPGGESYEQYF. Here the CDR3 DNA reads TGTGCCAGTAGTATACCGGGGGGAGAGTCCTACGAGCAGTACTTC.

The chain has TRBV28 and TRBJ2-2, with a possible D match to TRBD2 (6 bases). The CDR3 consists of 13 residues. Germline lookup yields CDR1 MDHEN and CDR2 SYDVKM. Trimming took off 7 bases at V and 5 bases at J, with 11 bases between the two ends. This CDR3 is CASTKLATGELFF. CDR3 DNA: TGTGCCAGCACCAAACTAGCAACCGGGGAGCTGTTTTTT.

This clone was recorded once. The rearrangement joins TRBV4-1 to TRBJ1-5; no definite D call. Germline V gives CDR1 MGHRA, CDR2 YSYEKL. This CDR3 region has 15 residues. V lost 1 base and J lost 3, with 10 bases in between. CDR3 loop: CASSQGSGLNQPQHF. CDR3 in DNA: TGCGCCAGCAGCCAAGGAAGCGGGCTCAATCAGCCCCAGCATTTT.

The rearrangement uses TRBV10-2 and TRBJ1-2, with a tentative D call TRBD1 (6 bases). CDR1 is WSHSY, CDR2 SAAADI, per germline. The CDR3 extends over 15 amino acids. The V and J ends lost 0 bases and 4 bases respectively, with 12 bases between them. The CDR3 is CASSESGNRAYGYTF. Written as DNA, the CDR3 is TGCGCCAGCAGTGAGTCGGGGAACAGGGCCTATGGCTACACCTTC.

This chain joins TRBV5-1 and TRBJ2-7, with D uncertain. CDR3 size: 13 residues. V lost 2 bases to trimming and J lost 0 bases, with 6 bases between them. Germline assignment: CDR1 SGHRS and CDR2 YFSETQ. CDR3: CASSFEHSYEQYF. Here the CDR3 DNA reads TGCGCCAGCAGCTTCGAACACTCCTACGAGCAGTACTTC.

The chain is built from TRBV27 and TRBJ2-7; D gene ambiguous. Trimming cost V 6 bases and J 0 bases, with 15 bases left between them. Germline CDR1 MNHEY, CDR2 SMNVEV (reference sequence). CDR3 length: 15 residues. CDR3 coding DNA: TGTGCCAGCAGCCAAGTTCCCAGCAGCTCCTACGAGCAGTACTTC. Amino acids: CASSQVPSSSYEQYF.

This clone has a single count. V and J are TRBV5-4 and TRBJ2-7, with D hard to call. From germline, CDR1 is SGHNT and CDR2 YYREEE (reference sequence). The CDR3 consists of 13 residues. Trimming took 4 bases from V and 0 from J, leaving 8 bases between them. CDR3 DNA: TGTGCCAGCAGCGAAAGGGTCTCCTACGAGCAGTACTTC. Its translation is CASSERVSYEQYF.

The chain has TRBV6-5 and TRBJ2-7, with D perhaps assigned TRBD1 or TRBD2 (5 bases each). CDR1 is MNHEY and CDR2 is SVGAGI in the germline V gene. Trimming left V 10 bases short and J 7 bases short, with 26 bases between. There are 15 residues in the CDR3. In nucleotides, the CDR3 is TGTGCCACCTCCCCTCACGGGACCGTCTTAGGGGAGCAGTACGTC. This sequence encodes CATSPHGTVLGEQYV.

The CDR3 loop is CAIQSGQGNSPLHF. The CDR3 DNA reads TGTGCCATCCAGTCAGGACAGGGTAATTCACCCCTCCACTTT. V gene TRBV10-3 combines with J gene TRBJ1-6, with 8 positions matching TRBD1. Losses at the gene ends were 8 bases for V and 6 bases for J; bases not matched to a gene: 6. CDR1 ENHRY and CDR2 SYGVKD come from the germline V gene. The CDR3 spans 14 residues.

The rearrangement links TRBV5-6 to TRBJ1-2, with D possibly being TRBD1 (5 bases). V shed 4 bases and J shed 1 base, with 5 bases lying between them. The CDR3 has 12 amino acids. Per germline, CDR1 SGHDT and CDR2 YYEEEE. The CDR3 nucleotides are TGTGCCAGCAGCCAGGGTAACTATGGCTACACCTTC. Its translation: CASSQGNYGYTF.

The chain is built from TRBV6-1 and TRBJ2-1; the D gene is possibly TRBD1 (5 bases). The CDR3 is 14 residues long. Per the germline V gene, CDR1 is MNHNS and CDR2 is SASEGT. V lost 7 bases and J lost 4, with 14 bases in between. The CDR3, as DNA: TGTGCCAGCATCGATTCCTCAGGGTACAATGAGCAGTTCTTC. Amino acids: CASIDSSGYNEQFF.

This chain joins TRBV27 and TRBJ2-2, with D maybe TRBD1 (6 bases). Germline V gene lookup returns CDR1 MNHEY and CDR2 SMNVEV (reference sequence). V lost 7 bases, J lost 9 bases, and 21 bases lay in between. The CDR3 runs to 15 residues. The CDR3 sequence is CASTILQGSVRELFF. The CDR3 DNA sequence: TGTGCCAGCACGATATTACAGGGTTCGGTTCGGGAGCTGTTTTTT.

This chain connects TRBV2 to TRBJ1-5; 8 positions match TRBD1. CDR1 and CDR2 from the germline V gene are SNHLY and FYNNEI. The CDR3 consists of 12 residues. V lost 0 bases and J lost 12; bases outside the gene matches: 1. Written as DNA, the CDR3 is TGTGCCAGCAGTGAAGCGGGGACAGGCCAGCATTTT. Translation gives CASSEAGTGQHF.

The chain carries TRBV15 and TRBJ1-4; D not resolved. CDR1 and CDR2 (germline): LNHNV, YYDKDF (reference sequence). The V end lost 0 bases, the J end lost 6 bases, and 17 bases lay between the germline ends. The length of the CDR3 is 17 residues. The CDR3 spells CATSRDKSTKMDEKLFF. DNA of the CDR3: TGTGCCACCAGCAGAGATAAGTCGACAAAAATGGATGAAAAACTGTTTTTT.

The rearrangement links TRBV14 to TRBJ1-4; D not resolved. V shed 0 bases and J shed 1 base, with 6 bases lying between them. This CDR3 comprises 15 residues. Germline V gene lookup returns CDR1 SGHDN and CDR2 FVKESK. This CDR3 is CASSQDWGTNEKLFF. The CDR3 coding sequence is TGTGCCAGCAGCCAAGACTGGGGAACTAATGAAAAACTGTTTTTT.

The chain uses TRBV9 and TRBJ2-3, with a possible D match to TRBD2 (5 bases). This CDR3 spans 13 amino acids. In germline, CDR1 is SGDLS, CDR2 YYNGEE. V was pared by 7 bases and J by 4 bases, with 13 bases between. In DNA, the CDR3 is TGTGCCAGCGGCCCATTCGGGGCAGATACGCAGTATTTT. Protein product: CASGPFGADTQYF.